This T cell receptor (beta chain) came from a study of blood T cells in healthy people across ages. The ends were cut back, 6 bases at V and 2 bases at J, with 9 bases in the middle. The CDR3 sequence is 13 residues long. Germline CDR1 and CDR2: MNHEY and SVGAGI. The study drew donors from healthy Caucasian individuals in Russia aged about 6 to 90. The use of a sample-barcoded 5' primer and a J-beta primer mix characterized a second PCR of roughly 6 to 11 cycles. In TCRdb, the 5' RACE reads were re-called with MiXCR into one record per CDR3 protein. Among some 780,000 distinct CDR3 sequences listed, roughly 50% were seen once.

Source material: blood. This chain connects TRBV6-5 to TRBJ2-3; no reliable D call. The TCR was taken from a man aged 35-49 years in good health. The CDR3 reads CASRLPNTDTQYF. CDR3 nucleotide sequence: TGTGCCAGCAGACTCCCGAACACAGATACGCAGTATTTT.